A single T cell receptor (beta chain) is shown here with its context. Its antigen is still unknown. The sample is drawn from a study of T-cell reconstitution after alpha-beta-depleted transplantation in children. The study's findings and limits: In some patients, recipient T cells and intrathymic progenitors surviving conditioning explained high day-60 diversity. Expanded clones from the graft, numbering several hundred, reportedly supplied alpha-beta T cells about two months after transplant. T-cell counts and diversity were attributed mostly to newly produced T cells one year after transplant.

A library of TCRbeta sequences, prepared with unique molecular identifiers, was generated. TCRdb called the PCR reads again in MiXCR, with one record for every CDR3 protein. The data contain around 450,000 distinct CDR3 sequences, about 40% of them singletons. Germline CDR1 is LGHNA and CDR2 is YNFKEQ. This CDR3 region has 15 residues. Between the trimmed V and J ends, which lost 0 bases and 5 bases, there was a span of 11 bases. This specimen was PBMCs, taken before TCRalphabeta/CD19-depleted stem cell transplant. This chain joins TRBV4-2 and TRBJ2-1; weak D call: TRBD2 (5 bases). This sequence originates from a girl under 10 years old with aplastic anemia, due to receive a stem cell transplant. The CDR3: CASSQDRLAHNEQFF. The DNA of the CDR3 is TGTGCCAGCAGCCAAGATCGCCTAGCCCACAATGAGCAGTTCTTC.